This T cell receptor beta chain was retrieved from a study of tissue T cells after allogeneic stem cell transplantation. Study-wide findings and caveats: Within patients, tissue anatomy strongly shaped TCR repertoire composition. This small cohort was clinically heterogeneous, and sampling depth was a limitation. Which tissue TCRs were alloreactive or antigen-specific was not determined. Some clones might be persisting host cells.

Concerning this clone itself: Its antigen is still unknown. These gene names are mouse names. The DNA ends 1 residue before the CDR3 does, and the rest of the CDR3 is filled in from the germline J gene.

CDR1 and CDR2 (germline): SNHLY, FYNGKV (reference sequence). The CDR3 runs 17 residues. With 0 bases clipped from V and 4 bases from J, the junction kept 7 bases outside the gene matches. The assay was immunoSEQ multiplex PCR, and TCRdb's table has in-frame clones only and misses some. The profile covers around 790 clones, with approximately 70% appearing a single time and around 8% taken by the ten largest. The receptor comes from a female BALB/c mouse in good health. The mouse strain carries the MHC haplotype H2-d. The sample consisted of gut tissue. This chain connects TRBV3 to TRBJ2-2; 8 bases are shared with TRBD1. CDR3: CASSLAQGARGTGQLYF. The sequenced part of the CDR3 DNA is TGTGCCAGCAGCTTAGCGCAGGGGGCGCGGGGCACCGGGCAGCTCTAC.